This T cell receptor (beta chain) derives from a study of CD8 T cells in Susac syndrome (dated by TCRdb to between 2018 and 2020). Broadly, across the study: Among the Susac syndrome patients who were sequenced, clinically active disease was present in more than 5 and clinical remission was observed in 8 or 9. At blood withdrawal, Susac syndrome patients were either therapy-naive, taking corticosteroids (in some cases with IVIg as well), or taking IVIg alone. Repertoire sequencing was used to test whether CD8+ T cell activation and differentiation in Susac syndrome was antigen driven. Broad study findings and their caveats: The study acknowledged that relatively few individuals were included in the TCR sequencing and HLA analysis. The CD4+ T cell repertoire of patients with Susac syndrome showed no detectable clonal expansion.

RNA was extracted using the RNeasy kit, and roughly 0.5 to 1 ug of the RNA was reverse transcribed with random hexamers. TCR beta CDR3 regions were amplified with the immunoSEQ multiplex PCR assay covering 54 Vbeta and 13 Jbeta segments. PCR amplification bias was corrected by using a synthetic template baseline for primer optimization and computational correction. The source study handled its data this way. Reads were assigned to V, D and J genes according to IMGT and analyzed in immunoSEQ Analyzer, with only productive sequences retained. Clonality was computed as one minus Shannon entropy normalized by log2 of the number of productive unique sequences. For each patient and control, public and private clones were evaluated within the 100 most prevalent clones. Clones were defined as Susac-specific if absent from the healthy and MS cohorts, from 1052 published viral clones and from other ImmuneACCESS disease sequences. TCRdb took the public reads, trimmed them with fastp at Q25, ran MiXCR for clone calling and kept in-frame beta chains. Rows merge per CDR3 protein into single entries with the most common DNA and genes. The V and J calls and clone size come from TCRdb's table, not from the authors' own analysis. The sample profile shows over 100,000 distinct CDR3 sequences; over 95% of them were found once. The ten largest clones represent less than 0.15% of the sample.

High-throughput TCR beta sequencing profiled peripheral blood CD8+ and CD4+ T cells from healthy donors, Susac syndrome patients and multiple sclerosis patients. Recently defined diagnostic criteria for definite or probable disease were met by the Susac syndrome patients. CD8+ TEMRA cells were enriched by FACS, while bulk CD8+ and CD4+ T cells were purified by magnetic negative isolation. Blood was collected in EDTA tubes and processed within 24 hours, with PBMCs isolated through density gradient centrifugation. PBMCs intended for TCR sequencing were frozen in liquid nitrogen and were later thawed in a 37 degrees C water bath. Purity of sorted or isolated CD4+, CD8+ and CD8+ TEMRA cells was at least 90%. Per the germline V gene, MNHEY is the CDR1 and SVGAGI is the CDR2. Reading from cysteine to phenylalanine, the CDR3 counts 14 amino acids. Left in the record is the CDR3 DNA by itself, 42 bases read in frame from the first base. V loses 8 bases, J loses 5 bases, and the germline ends lie 18 bases apart.

Concerning this clonotype itself: Its binding antigen is unknown. Base qualities are not recorded, but no much larger clone differs from it by a single base.

The clonotype was recovered from a human donor with Susac syndrome. Recombination joined TRBV6-5 with TRBJ2-5; the D region possibly corresponds to TRBD1 (6 bases align). Sequencing was carried out using CD4+ T cells from PBMCs. The CDR3 corresponds to CASSLRGRWETQYF. The DNA reads TGTGCCAGCTCCCTCAGGGGACGTTGGGAGACCCAGTACTTC.